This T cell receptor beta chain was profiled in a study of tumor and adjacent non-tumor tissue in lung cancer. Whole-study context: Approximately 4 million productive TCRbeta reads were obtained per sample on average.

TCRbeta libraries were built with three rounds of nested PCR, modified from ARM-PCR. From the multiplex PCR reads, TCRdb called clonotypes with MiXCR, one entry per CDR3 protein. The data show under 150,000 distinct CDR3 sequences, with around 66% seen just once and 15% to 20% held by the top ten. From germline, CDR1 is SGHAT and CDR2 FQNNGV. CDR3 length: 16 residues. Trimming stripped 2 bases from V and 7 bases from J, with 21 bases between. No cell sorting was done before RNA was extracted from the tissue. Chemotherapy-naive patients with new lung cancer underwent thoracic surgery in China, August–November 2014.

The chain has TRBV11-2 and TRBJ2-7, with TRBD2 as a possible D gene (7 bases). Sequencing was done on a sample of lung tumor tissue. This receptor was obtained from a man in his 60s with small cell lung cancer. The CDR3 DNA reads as TGTGCCAGCAGCTTATCAGTATGCGGGGGCTTCTATGAGCAGTACTTC. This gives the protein CASSLSVCGGFYEQYF.